The sequence of this T cell receptor (beta chain) was determined in a study of CD8 T cells in Susac syndrome. Study-wide points: Only a relatively small number of individuals were included in the TCR sequencing and HLA analysis.

This CDR3 spans 16 amino acids. With 6 bases clipped from V and 7 bases from J, the junction kept 9 bases outside the gene matches. Germline V gene sequence: CDR1 MNHEY, CDR2 SVGEGT. After extraction with the RNeasy kit, about 0.5 to 1 ug of the RNA was reverse transcribed using random hexamers. MiXCR, run by TCRdb on the immunoSEQ multiplex PCR reads, gives a single entry per CDR3 protein. This table has almost 450,000 distinct CDR3 sequences, more than 70% appearing once. Details on this clonotype: The antigen is unknown.

Material: CD8+ T cells from PBMCs. The origin of this receptor is a human donor with multiple sclerosis. The chain carries TRBV6-2 or TRBV6-3 and TRBJ2-1; the match to TRBD2 covers 13 bases. The CDR3 DNA sequence: TGTGCCAGCAGCCACCCGACTAGCGGGGGGTCTAATGAGCAGTTCTTC. Its translation: CASSHPTSGGSNEQFF.